This T cell receptor (beta chain) was sequenced in a study of Ad26.COV2.S vaccination and SARS-CoV-2 variants. Study information: By the intramuscular route, Ad26.COV2.S was given once, or twice 56 days apart.

As regards this clone: Its matching antigen is unknown.

The CDR3 is made up of 14 amino acids. Trimming pared 1 base from V and 2 bases from J, leaving 9 bases between. CDR1 is LGHDT, CDR2 YNNKEL, per germline (reference sequence). This table comes from immunoSEQ multiplex PCR, and its TCRdb copy is limited to in-frame clones, with some not included. The data show some 420,000 clones, 88% seen once. Regarding the study as a whole: Vaccine recipients surpassed placebo recipients in spike-specific TCR breadth.

Specified treatment: around 19 received Ad26.COV2.S at low or high dose, single or two shots; five or six received placebo; per-sample allocation not given. Sampling happened 63 days after the first vaccine or placebo injection. An Ad26 vector expressing Wuhan-strain SARS-CoV-2 spike served as the vaccine. The genes are TRBV3-1 (or the pseudogene TRBV3-2) and TRBJ2-7; D gene ambiguous. This clonotype originated in a person aged 18-65 years who received the Ad26.COV2.S COVID-19 vaccine or a placebo. Sequenced material: peripheral blood, taken in a trial of Ad26.COV2.S vaccine versus placebo. For the CDR3, the DNA is TGTGCCAGCAGCCAAGTTGACGGTACCTACGAGCAGTACTTC. Translation gives CASSQVDGTYEQYF.